The 23 T cell receptor beta chains below all came from one sample that was sequenced in a study of blood T cell repertoires in COVID-19. Assay: immunoSEQ multiplex PCR; the TCRdb copy retains only in-frame clones and omits some. The data show some 170,000 clones, over 70% seen once. Sequencing used peripheral blood. The receptor source for this set is a man aged 65 to 79 with acute or convalescent COVID-19.

This clone was detected only once. The chain employs TRBV15 and TRBJ2-7, with D unclear. Germline V lookup: CDR1 LNHNV, CDR2 YYDKDF (reference sequence). CDR3 length: 16 amino acids. Trimming shortened V by 0 bases and J by 0 bases, and 12 bases separated the two germline ends. CDR3 amino acids: CATSRDPDLPSYEQYF. The CDR3 bases are TGTGCCACCAGCAGAGATCCCGACTTACCCTCCTACGAGCAGTACTTC.

A few counts support this clone. V is TRBV10-3 and J is TRBJ1-1; 8 bases agree with TRBD1. Per germline, CDR1 ENHRY and CDR2 SYGVKD. The CDR3 length is 14 residues. J gave up 10 bases and V 3 bases, and 10 bases lay outside the gene matches. The CDR3 DNA sequence: TGTGCCATCAGTGACGACCGACAGGGGTTAGGAGCTTTCTTT. This codes for CAISDDRQGLGAFF.

This chain connects TRBV23-1 to TRBJ2-2; D is unresolved. TRBV23-1 is reported as an ORF; its role is uncertain. Trimming took off 0 bases at V and 4 bases at J, with 6 bases between the two ends. The CDR3 consists of 14 residues. CDR3 loop: CASSQSSSTGELFF. In DNA form, the CDR3 reads TGCGCCAGCAGTCAATCCTCGAGCACCGGGGAGCTGTTTTTT.

CDR3 residues: CASSSAGTRVYEQYF. DNA of the CDR3: TGTGCCAGCAGCTCAGCCGGGACTAGAGTCTACGAGCAGTACTTC. The chain employs TRBV7-8 and TRBJ2-7; 8 bases align to TRBD2. The germline CDR1 and CDR2 sequences are SGHVS and FQNEAQ. This CDR3 is built from 15 residues. The junction had 8 bases not matched to a gene; V was cut back by 4 bases and J by 3 bases. The full variable domain, rest sourced from reference TRBV7-8 and TRBJ2-7, is GAGVSQSPRYKVAKRGQDVALRCDPISGHVSLFWYQQALGQGPEFLTYFQNEAQLDKSGLPSDRFFAERPEGSVSTLKIQRTQQEDSAVYLCASSSAGTRVYEQYFGPGTRLTVT.

J is TRBJ2-7 and V is TRBV19; D may be TRBD2 (7 bases). Trimming cost V 10 bases and J 6 bases, with 13 bases left between them. This CDR3 has 11 amino acids. Germline V lookup: CDR1 LNHDA, CDR2 SQIVND (reference sequence). This CDR3 is CATKGGAEQYF. The DNA of the CDR3 is TGTGCCACCAAGGGGGGGGCCGAGCAGTACTTC.

This chain connects TRBV7-2 to TRBJ2-7, with 10 bases fitting TRBD1. CDR1 and CDR2 (germline): SGHTA, FQGNSA. With 2 bases clipped from V and 3 bases from J, the junction kept 16 bases outside the gene matches. The CDR3 consists of 19 residues. In nucleotides, the CDR3 is TGTGCCAGCAGCTTACCCCGATTGGCCGGGACAGGGGACCGCTACGAGCAGTACTTC. Translation: CASSLPRLAGTGDRYEQYF.

The V and J genes are TRBV27 and TRBJ1-6; 7 nucleotides match TRBD1. The J segment lost 5 bases and the V segment lost 0 bases, leaving 13 bases of the junction unmatched. The CDR3 is 19 amino acids. Germline V gene lookup returns CDR1 MNHEY and CDR2 SMNVEV (reference sequence). The CDR3, as DNA: TGTGCCAGCAGTTTATCGCTCGTCTACTACGGGACAGATAATTCACCCCTCCACTTT. It translates to CASSLSLVYYGTDNSPLHF.

The chain couples TRBV2 to TRBJ2-7; no reliable D call. Trimming shortened V by 1 base and J by 5 bases, and 15 bases separated the two germline ends. The germline V gene has CDR1 SNHLY and CDR2 FYNNEI. The CDR3 spans 15 residues. CDR3 in amino acids: CASSEGVLQSHEQYF. DNA for the CDR3: TGTGCCAGCAGTGAAGGGGTTCTACAGTCCCACGAGCAGTACTTC.

J is TRBJ1-5 and V is TRBV5-5; 8 nucleotides agree with TRBD1. Trimming cost V 3 bases and J 4 bases; bases outside gene matches: 9. The CDR3 totals 16 residues. Germline assignment: CDR1 SGHKS and CDR2 YYEKEE (reference sequence). In DNA form, the CDR3 reads TGTGCCAGCAGCTCTGTACAGGGGGTTGCAAATCAGCCCCAGCATTTT. It yields the protein CASSSVQGVANQPQHF.

The chain joins TRBV11-2 to TRBJ2-2, with 11 bases identical to TRBD2. J gave up 7 bases and V 2 bases, and 6 bases lay outside the gene matches. Germline CDR1 reads SGHAT; CDR2 reads FQNNGV. The CDR3 runs to 16 residues. CDR3 amino acids: CASSLLSGGAGGELFF. CDR3 nucleotides: TGTGCCAGCAGCTTACTTAGCGGGGGGGCTGGCGGGGAGCTGTTTTTT.

By proportion, this clone is medium-sized. This rearrangement joins TRBV28 to TRBJ2-5; 9 bases agree with TRBD2. The V gene's germline CDR1 is MDHEN and CDR2 SYDVKM. The CDR3 spans 14 residues. The V gene end was trimmed by 5 bases and the J gene end by 5 bases; junction bases not matched to a gene: 6. CDR3 protein: CASSRREGLETQYF. The DNA for the CDR3 is TGTGCCAGCAGTCGGCGGGAGGGCCTGGAGACCCAGTACTTC.

The chain recombines TRBV6-5 with TRBJ1-2, with 7 bases fitting TRBD1. The CDR3 consists of 14 residues. After removal of 4 bases from V and 4 bases from J, the junction contained 6 bases not matched to a gene. The germline CDR1 and CDR2 sequences are MNHEY and SVGAGI. The CDR3 nucleotides read TGTGCCAGCAGTTCCACAGGGGACCCCTATGGCTACACCTTC. This translates into CASSSTGDPYGYTF.

This clone was found once. This chain uses TRBV6-1 with TRBJ1-3; a possible D gene is TRBD1 (6 bases). V lost 1 base to trimming and J lost 0 bases, with 13 bases between them. Germline lookup yields CDR1 MNHNS and CDR2 SASEGT. The CDR3 sequence is 17 residues long. The CDR3 loop is CASSEVSTGSSGNTIYF. The CDR3 DNA sequence: TGTGCCAGCAGTGAAGTCTCAACAGGGAGCTCTGGAAACACCATATATTTT.

The V and J genes are TRBV7-2 and TRBJ2-5; 14 bases fit TRBD2. J gave up 5 bases and V 4 bases, and 6 bases lay outside the gene matches. Per the germline V gene, CDR1 is SGHTA and CDR2 is FQGNSA. CDR3 length: 16 amino acids. In nucleotides, the CDR3 is TGTGCCAGCAGCTCGACTAGCGGGGGGGCCCGGGAGACCCAGTACTTC. This encodes CASSSTSGGARETQYF.

The chain has TRBV18 and TRBJ2-7; a possible D gene is TRBD2 (6 bases). This CDR3 has 18 residues. Germline V gives CDR1 KGHSH, CDR2 LQKENI. V lost 0 bases and J 8 bases, leaving 26 bases between the germline ends. DNA for the CDR3: TGTGCCAGCTCACCACCGGGACTGTCGGGGTGGTGGGATATACAGCAGTACTTC. Its protein is CASSPPGLSGWWDIQQYF.

This clone was seen once. The rearrangement links TRBV5-5 to TRBJ1-2, with 7 bases identical to TRBD1. This CDR3 has 15 amino acids. Trimming at V came to 0 bases and at J to 4 bases, leaving 6 bases not matched to a gene. The V gene's germline CDR1 is SGHKS and CDR2 YYEKEE (reference sequence). The CDR3 region has the DNA TGTGCCAGCAGCTTGGGGTGGGGACAGAGCTATGGCTACACCTTC. Its protein product is CASSLGWGQSYGYTF.

The chain joins TRBV25-1 to TRBJ1-6; D gene uncertain. Germline V gene sequence: CDR1 MGHDK, CDR2 SYGVNS. This CDR3 is built from 15 residues. The V end was cut by 1 base, the J end by 5 bases, with 9 bases between. The CDR3 coding sequence is TGTGCCAGCAGTGAATTTGGCAGGAATAATTCACCCCTCCACTTT. Translated, it gives CASSEFGRNNSPLHF. Based on the CDR3 plus reference TRBV25-1 and TRBJ1-6, the full variable domain is EADIYQTPRYLVIGTGKKITLECSQTMGHDKMYWYQQDPGMELHLIHYSYGVNSTEKGDLSSESTVSRIRTEHFPLTLESARPSHTSQYLCASSEFGRNNSPLHFGNGTRLTVT.

This clone was seen a few times. This chain connects TRBV5-1 to TRBJ1-1, with D possibly TRBD1 on 5 matching bases. The CDR3 spans 14 residues. The V and J ends lost 6 bases and 0 bases respectively, with 12 bases between them. Germline CDR1 and CDR2: SGHRS and YFSETQ. The CDR3 reads CASNREGMNTEAFF. The CDR3 DNA sequence: TGCGCCAGCAATAGGGAGGGGATGAACACTGAAGCTTTCTTT.

The V and J genes are TRBV11-2 and TRBJ1-2; 7 bases match TRBD1. The CDR3 loop spans 14 amino acids. In germline, CDR1 is SGHAT, CDR2 FQNNGV. Trimming at V came to 5 bases and at J to 2 bases, leaving 5 bases not matched to a gene. This chain's CDR3 is CASSMTGINYGYTF. The CDR3 coding sequence is TGTGCCAGCAGCATGACAGGGATCAACTATGGCTACACCTTC.

The rearrangement uses TRBV28 and TRBJ1-5; D unclear. This CDR3 has 12 amino acids. Germline CDR1 reads MDHEN; CDR2 reads SYDVKM. V was shortened by 6 bases and J by 9 bases, with 12 bases between the two germline ends. The CDR3 DNA is TGTGCCAGCAGATCCAATACAAGGCCCCAGCATTTT. Protein sequence: CASRSNTRPQHF.

This clone showed up just a few times. V gene TRBV29-1 combines with J gene TRBJ2-7; no clear D gene. The CDR3 is made up of 12 amino acids. The V gene lost 6 bases and the J gene lost 3 bases, with 12 bases spanning the gap. CDR1 is SQVTM and CDR2 is ANQGSEA in the germline V gene. CDR3 protein: CSVCWAGYEQYF. The CDR3 DNA is TGCAGCGTCTGTTGGGCTGGCTACGAGCAGTACTTC.

The chain combines TRBV3-1 (or the pseudogene TRBV3-2) with TRBJ1-6; D is unclear. There are 17 residues in the CDR3. The germline gives CDR1 LGHDT, CDR2 YNNKEL (reference sequence). The ends were cut back, 2 bases at V and 6 bases at J, with 17 bases in the middle. CDR3: CASSQRTGSGRNSPLHF. The DNA of the CDR3 is TGTGCCAGCAGCCAAAGGACGGGATCTGGTCGTAATTCACCCCTCCACTTT.

This clone showed up just once. This rearrangement joins TRBV19 to TRBJ1-2; TRBD1 is a possible D gene (5 bases). The CDR3 runs to 14 residues. The germline V gene has CDR1 LNHDA and CDR2 SQIVND (reference sequence). V lost 4 bases, J lost 2 bases, and 11 bases lay in between. For the CDR3, the DNA is TGTGCCAGTAGTAGTGGTGGACAAAACTATGGCTACACCTTC. This translates into CASSSGGQNYGYTF.